A selection of T cell receptor beta chains follows, all from one sample in a study of shared clonotypes between healthy human individuals. The repertoire was sequenced with immunoSEQ multiplex PCR; TCRdb's copy has only in-frame clones and lacks some. The profile shows over 2 million clones, about 95% of them singletons. Sequencing was carried out using naive CD8+ T cells sorted from blood. These receptors all stem from a man aged 18 to 30 in good health. The conserved cysteine and the conserved F or W are not part of the CDR3 here. Each record gives: V gene, CDR3 protein.

V gene: TRBV5-4
CDR3 protein: ASSLPGRPEFTGELF

V gene: TRBV27
CDR3 protein: ASSPGDQPQH

V gene: TRBV27
CDR3 protein: ASSSRGPYGYT

V gene: TRBV4-3
CDR3 protein: ASSQPASGNTDTQY

V gene: TRBV7-9
CDR3 protein: ASSLMTPAGANVLT

V gene: TRBV6-5
CDR3 protein: ASSYEGGPYEQY

V gene: TRBV6-1
CDR3 protein: ASSGRGGIDSPLH

V gene: TRBV4-1
CDR3 protein: ASSQEAAPNYGYT

V gene: TRBV27
CDR3 protein: ASSFLGDNQPQH

V gene: TRBV15
CDR3 protein: ATSEEQANEISGNTIY

V gene: TRBV5-6
CDR3 protein: ASSDGTAASYGYT

V gene: TRBV5-6
CDR3 protein: ASSLGDGVLVTQY

V gene: TRBV7-3
CDR3 protein: ASSLTGGSGNTIY

V gene: TRBV27
CDR3 protein: ASSRTANQPQH

V gene: TRBV9
CDR3 protein: ASSASPRQGGNYGYT

V gene: TRBV5-6
CDR3 protein: ASSLGGDNEQF

V gene: TRBV29-1
CDR3 protein: SALDPSEGDEQY

V gene: TRBV7-7
CDR3 protein: ASSAGTGFDEQY

V gene: TRBV13
CDR3 protein: ASGVSNYGYT

V gene: TRBV18
CDR3 protein: ASSNGPSTGNTIY

V gene: TRBV4-3
CDR3 protein: ASSQEGFAGAIYNEQF

V gene: TRBV6-6
CDR3 protein: ASSHGTASTDTQY

V gene: TRBV19
CDR3 protein: ASSARLASAYEQY

V gene: TRBV6-5
CDR3 protein: ASSIGQGYEQY

V gene: TRBV13
CDR3 protein: ASSTRTSGYQETQY

V gene: TRBV29-1
CDR3 protein: SVEDPGAIFGGELF

V gene: TRBV27
CDR3 protein: ASSLQGDTEAF

V gene: TRBV11-1
CDR3 protein: ASSPTVAYEQY

V gene: TRBV7-2
CDR3 protein: ASSSREGRYEQY

V gene: TRBV10-2
CDR3 protein: ASSEKGGGVYNEQF

V gene: TRBV2
CDR3 protein: ASSEGRLADTQY

V gene: TRBV7-8
CDR3 protein: ASSLGLAGEPRDTQY

V gene: TRBV19
CDR3 protein: ASTNSPTDGTSYNEQF

V gene: TRBV2
CDR3 protein: ALTSRWSTEAF

V gene: TRBV9
CDR3 protein: ASSVLDGPIGPYNEQF

V gene: TRBV10-3
CDR3 protein: AISAPGAITEAF

V gene: TRBV14
CDR3 protein: ASSLRTGDYGYT

V gene: TRBV13
CDR3 protein: ASSSDSSTDTQY

V gene: TRBV19
CDR3 protein: ASSLGRGPGNTIY

V gene: TRBV9
CDR3 protein: ASSVGAGVDGYT

V gene: TRBV12-5
CDR3 protein: ASGLTGPGDQPQH

V gene: TRBV9
CDR3 protein: ASSVGSAVSYEQY

V gene: TRBV7-9
CDR3 protein: ASSLSESYEQY